This TCR beta chain was observed in a study of shared clonotypes between healthy human individuals. Overall study findings and caveats: The donor pool, a small one, limited the genetic and exposure-history diversity represented.

The study drew all its donors from Caucasian adults living in Nashville, Tennessee. Deep-level settings were used for running the assay. Sequencing was performed with immunoSEQ multiplex PCR; in TCRdb, only in-frame clones are kept and a portion is missing. The data hold around 200,000 clones, with approximately 61% observed a single time. Comments on this clone: Its antigen is currently unknown.

CDR1 MNHEY and CDR2 SVGAGI come from the germline V gene. This CDR3 is built from 16 residues. The ends lost 4 bases at V and 7 bases at J; junction bases unmatched: 7. The clonotype was recovered from a man under 40 in good health. Material: memory CD4+ T cells sorted from blood. As to subset: CD45RA-negative fraction. This chain joins TRBV6-5 and TRBJ2-1; TRBD2 matches 13 bases. The CDR3 region has the DNA TGTGCCAGCAGTTCCGCCGGGACTAGCGGGGCTAATGAGCAGTTCTTC. This translates into CASSSAGTSGANEQFF.